The sample holds many counts of the clone carrying this TCR beta chain. The antigen is unknown. The CDR3 goes on 3 residues after the read ends, and that part is filled in from the germline J gene. V lost 2 bases, J lost 6 bases, and 10 bases lay in between. Per germline, CDR1 GTSNPN and CDR2 SVGIG (reference sequence). The CDR3 is 12 amino acids. The data were obtained in a study of T cell clonality in common variable immunodeficiency. Overall study findings and caveats: In common variable immunodeficiency, TCR beta chains reportedly carried fewer deletions and N-nucleotide insertions.

The data were produced by immunoSEQ multiplex PCR, yet TCRdb's version contains in-frame clones alone and is incomplete. The sample is made up of tens of thousands of clones, none counted only once. The chain recombines TRBV30 with TRBJ1-1; a possible D gene is TRBD1 (5 bases). This TCR was sampled from a person aged 18 to 70 in good health. The sequenced material came from peripheral blood mononuclear cells. The DNA read from the CDR3 is TGTGCCTGGAGTCGTGGAGGGGCTGAA. Residues: CAWSRGGAE. The full-length CDR3 reads as CAWSRGGAEAFF. The full variable domain, its missing parts supplied by reference TRBV30 and TRBJ1-1, is SQTIHQWPATLVQPVGSPLSLECTVEGTSNPNLYWYRQAAGRGLQLLFYSVGIGQISSEVPQNLSASRPQDRQFILSSKKLLLSDSGFYLCAWSRGGAEAFFGQGTRLTVV.